The 6 T cell receptor beta chains presented below share a single source sample, sequenced in a study of shared clonotypes between healthy human individuals (dated by TCRdb to the early 2020s). The method behind the library was the immunoSEQ multiplex PCR assay. TCRdb's version of the immuneACCESS table is confined to in-frame rearrangements and falls short of the full clone set. An unresolved V gene accounts for under half of the shortfall where checked; the remainder is of unknown origin. The sample table lists about a million clones, around 80% of them with a count of one. The ten largest clones take up around 1.4% of the sample. The material sequenced was memory CD4+ T cells sorted from blood. According to the study, the label for this sample's cell subset or site signals: CD45RA-negative fraction. The receptors originated from a young man in good health.

The chain links TRBV12-5 to TRBJ1-5; 7 bases are shared with TRBD1. CDR1 is LGHNT, CDR2 FRNRAP, per germline. This CDR3 has 17 amino acids. With 0 bases clipped from V and 7 bases from J, the junction kept 12 bases outside the gene matches. The CDR3 nucleotides read TGTGCTAGTGGTTTGGTAATCAATACAGGGGTGGGGCAGCCCCAGCATTTT. Translated: CASGLVINTGVGQPQHF.

This chain connects TRBV18 to TRBJ1-2; D remains ambiguous. The CDR3 totals 13 residues. Germline V gene lookup returns CDR1 KGHSH and CDR2 LQKENI. Between the trimmed V and J ends, which lost 6 bases and 5 bases, there was a span of 13 bases. The CDR3 nucleotides are TGTGCCAGCTCTCAGGAACCGGGTTATGGCTACACCTTC. This codes for CASSQEPGYGYTF.

The J gene is TRBJ2-2, the V gene TRBV27; possible D gene TRBD1, 5 bases. The CDR3 spans 13 residues. Germline assignment: CDR1 MNHEY and CDR2 SMNVEV (reference sequence). V was clipped by 2 bases and J by 5 bases, with 6 bases between them. CDR3 sequence reads: CASSLKGTGELFF. Written as DNA, the CDR3 is TGTGCCAGCAGTTTAAAGGGGACCGGGGAGCTGTTTTTT.

The chain links TRBV11-2 to TRBJ2-5; 10 bases match TRBD2. Germline values: CDR1 SGHAT, CDR2 FQNNGV. V was pared by 4 bases and J by 3 bases, with 5 bases of the junction left unmatched. The CDR3 spans 15 residues. This chain's CDR3 is CASSSSGRAEETQYF. CDR3 coding DNA: TGTGCCAGCAGCTCGAGCGGGAGGGCCGAAGAGACCCAGTACTTC.

In this sample, this clone turned up a few times. The V call is TRBV5-6, the J call TRBJ2-3; D is undetermined. The CDR3 extends over 11 amino acids. Trimming left V 3 bases short and J 4 bases short, with 3 bases between. Germline V gene lookup returns CDR1 SGHDT and CDR2 YYEEEE. The CDR3 DNA reads as TGTGCCAGCAGCTACGCAGATACGCAGTATTTT. Its protein is CASSYADTQYF.

The chain carries TRBV5-1 and TRBJ1-1; D is perhaps TRBD1 (6 bases). CDR3 length equals 16 residues. Germline CDR1 is SGHRS and CDR2 is YFSETQ. V lost 3 bases to trimming and J lost 1 base, with 16 bases between them. CDR3 in amino acids: CASSSDSGDPNTEAFF. CDR3 DNA sequence: TGCGCCAGCAGCTCAGACTCAGGGGACCCGAACACTGAAGCTTTCTTT.